The rows below give T cell receptor beta chains drawn from one sample of a study of blood T cell repertoires in COVID-19. TCRdb's copy holds only in-frame clones and misses some; the assay was immunoSEQ multiplex PCR. The table shows roughly 15,000 clones, with approximately 82% occurring only once. The sequenced sample consisted of peripheral blood. The receptor source for this set is a woman between 45 and 60 years old with active or convalescent COVID-19. CDR3s include the opening cysteine and the closing phenylalanine or tryptophan. Each record gives: CDR3 protein, CDR3 DNA, J gene, clone size, D gene, V gene. A D gene is named only where the DNA matches it firmly. Size is stated for part of the rows, as once, few or many counts, or as a class when the clone is expanded.

CDR3: CASSLGAEAFF; DNA: TGCGCCAGCAGCCTAGGGGCAGAAGCTTTCTTT; J: TRBJ1-1; size: -; D: -; V: TRBV5-1
CDR3: CATSSGAWVSDEQFF; DNA: TGTGCCACCAGTAGCGGGGCCTGGGTGAGCGATGAGCAGTTCTTC; J: TRBJ2-1; size: -; D: TRBD2; V: TRBV6-6
CDR3: CASSSLRVHTDTQYF; DNA: TGTGCCAGCAGTAGTTTGCGGGTCCACACAGATACGCAGTATTTT; J: TRBJ2-3; size: once; D: -; V: TRBV7-6
CDR3: CATTGSDTEAFF; DNA: TGTGCCACAACAGGGTCGGACACTGAAGCTTTCTTT; J: TRBJ1-1; size: -; D: -; V: TRBV10-3
CDR3: CASSLKGVSDTQYF; DNA: TGTGCCAGCAGCCTAAAGGGGGTGAGCGATACGCAGTATTTT; J: TRBJ2-3; size: -; D: -; V: TRBV3-1/TRBV3-2
CDR3: CASMGAVKETQYF; DNA: TGTGCCAGCATGGGGGCGGTTAAAGAGACCCAGTACTTC; J: TRBJ2-5; size: -; D: -; V: TRBV2
CDR3: CASSTNSGLTYEQYF; DNA: TGTGCCAGCAGCACTAATAGCGGTTTAACCTACGAGCAGTACTTC; J: TRBJ2-7; size: -; D: -; V: TRBV7-8
CDR3: CASSRRVLAGGSGETQYF; DNA: TGTGCCAGCAGCCGACGAGTACTAGCGGGGGGATCCGGAGAGACCCAGTACTTC; J: TRBJ2-5; size: once; D: TRBD2; V: TRBV3-1/TRBV3-2
CDR3: CASSLIPPTGQLAGFGDTQYF; DNA: TGTGCCAGTAGTCTAATCCCCCCCACAGGGCAACTAGCGGGATTTGGAGATACGCAGTATTTT; J: TRBJ2-3; size: -; D: TRBD2; V: TRBV19
CDR3: CASGLGDRGLGNTIYF; DNA: TGTGCTAGTGGTTTGGGGGACAGGGGGCTTGGAAACACCATATATTTT; J: TRBJ1-3; size: -; D: TRBD1; V: TRBV12-5
CDR3: CASSPRGRGDTEAFF; DNA: TGTGCCAGCAGTCCCCGTGGCAGGGGCGACACTGAAGCTTTCTTT; J: TRBJ1-1; size: -; D: -; V: TRBV28
CDR3: CASSVEGGTYFLETQYF; DNA: TGTGCCAGCAGCGTAGAGGGGGGGACTTATTTTCTGGAGACCCAGTACTTC; J: TRBJ2-5; size: -; D: -; V: TRBV9
CDR3: CASSQSGVGDTQYF; DNA: TGTGCCAGCAGCCAGTCGGGGGTCGGAGATACGCAGTATTTT; J: TRBJ2-3; size: -; D: -; V: TRBV3-1/TRBV3-2
CDR3: CASSLGPDRGETQYF; DNA: TGTGCCAGCAGCTTGGGCCCCGACAGGGGAGAGACCCAGTACTTC; J: TRBJ2-5; size: -; D: TRBD1; V: TRBV5-4
CDR3: CASSLSVSNSPLHF; DNA: TGTGCCAGCAGTCTCAGCGTATCTAATTCACCCCTCCACTTT; J: TRBJ1-6; size: -; D: -; V: TRBV27
CDR3: CASSPGVRQPQHF; DNA: TGTGCCAGTAGTCCGGGGGTGAGGCAGCCCCAGCATTTT; J: TRBJ1-5; size: few; D: -; V: TRBV19
CDR3: CATSDPAKQGTETQYF; DNA: TGTGCCACCAGTGACCCAGCGAAACAGGGGACGGAGACCCAGTACTTC; J: TRBJ2-5; size: -; D: TRBD1; V: TRBV24-1
CDR3: CASRETGANTGELFF; DNA: TGTGCCAGTAGAGAGACAGGGGCGAACACCGGGGAGCTGTTTTTT; J: TRBJ2-2; size: -; D: TRBD1; V: TRBV19
CDR3: CASNSKTGSPTEAFF; DNA: TGTGCCAGCAACTCTAAGACAGGGTCACCCACTGAAGCTTTCTTT; J: TRBJ1-1; size: few; D: TRBD1; V: TRBV11-2
CDR3: CASSLVRQTVNSPLHF; DNA: TGTGCCAGCAGCTTAGTCCGCCAGACAGTCAATTCACCCCTCCACTTT; J: TRBJ1-6; size: -; D: -; V: TRBV7-8
CDR3: CASSFDKNSGNTIYF; DNA: TGTGCCAGCAGTTTTGACAAGAACTCTGGAAACACCATATATTTT; J: TRBJ1-3; size: -; D: -; V: TRBV28
CDR3: CASSLTTSDNEQFF; DNA: TGTGCCAGCAGCTTAACCACTAGCGACAATGAGCAGTTCTTC; J: TRBJ2-1; size: -; D: TRBD2; V: TRBV7-9
CDR3: CASSWRQETQYF; DNA: TGTGCCAGCAGCTGGCGGCAAGAGACCCAGTACTTC; J: TRBJ2-5; size: -; D: -; V: TRBV11-2
CDR3: CASSIPGVASNQPQHF; DNA: TGTGCCAGTAGTATACCCGGAGTCGCTAGCAATCAGCCCCAGCATTTT; J: TRBJ1-5; size: -; D: -; V: TRBV19
CDR3: CASTTLGGTTEAFF; DNA: TGTGCCAGCACCACCCTCGGCGGTACGACTGAAGCTTTCTTT; J: TRBJ1-1; size: -; D: -; V: TRBV6-5
CDR3: CASSLEASRGYGEQFF; DNA: TGTGCCAGCAGCTTGGAAGCTAGCCGGGGTTACGGTGAGCAGTTCTTC; J: TRBJ2-1; size: -; D: -; V: TRBV5-5
CDR3: CASSSRDSPFSNYGYTF; DNA: TGTGCCAGTAGTAGCCGGGACAGCCCTTTTTCTAACTATGGCTACACCTTC; J: TRBJ1-2; size: -; D: TRBD1; V: TRBV19
CDR3: CASSRTLTPYGYTF; DNA: TGTGCCAGCAGTCGGACACTTACACCCTATGGCTACACCTTC; J: TRBJ1-2; size: few; D: -; V: TRBV28
CDR3: CASSPRPSGRAYEQYF; DNA: TGTGCCAGCAGCCCCCGGCCTAGCGGGAGGGCCTACGAGCAGTACTTC; J: TRBJ2-7; size: -; D: TRBD2; V: TRBV14
CDR3: CASSSIGRGETFLF; DNA: TGTGCCAGCAGCTCGATAGGCAGGGGGGAAACATTTCTCTTT; J: TRBJ1-1; size: -; D: TRBD1; V: TRBV11-2
CDR3: CASSSIGGNYGYTF; DNA: TGTGCCAGCAGCTCTATCGGGGGAAACTATGGCTACACCTTC; J: TRBJ1-2; size: -; D: -; V: TRBV7-6
CDR3: CASSPPNTGDGYTF; DNA: TGTGCCAGCTCACCACCGAACACAGGGGATGGCTACACCTTC; J: TRBJ1-2; size: -; D: TRBD1; V: TRBV18
CDR3: CASSRQAAQPQHF; DNA: TGTGCCAGTAGCAGACAGGCGGCTCAGCCCCAGCATTTT; J: TRBJ1-5; size: -; D: -; V: TRBV19
CDR3: CASSARGTDCGYTF; DNA: TGTGCCAGCAGCGCCCGAGGGACAGACTGTGGCTACACCTTC; J: TRBJ1-2; size: -; D: -; V: TRBV21-1
CDR3: CASRPTSGGLMDTQYF; DNA: TGTGCCAGCAGGCCTACTAGCGGGGGTTTAATGGATACGCAGTATTTT; J: TRBJ2-3; size: once; D: TRBD2; V: TRBV7-2
CDR3: CASSERTSGGRGQETQYF; DNA: TGTGCCAGCAGCGAGCGGACTAGCGGGGGGCGGGGGCAAGAGACCCAGTACTTC; J: TRBJ2-5; size: -; D: TRBD2; V: TRBV6-4
CDR3: CASSNNRDNSNQPQHF; DNA: TGTGCCAGCAGCAACAACCGGGACAATAGCAATCAGCCCCAGCATTTT; J: TRBJ1-5; size: -; D: -; V: TRBV7-8
CDR3: CASSPGAGGPTGELFF; DNA: TGTGCCAGCAGCCCAGGAGCGGGAGGTCCCACCGGGGAGCTGTTTTTT; J: TRBJ2-2; size: few; D: TRBD2; V: TRBV7-9
CDR3: CSGTGVSGELFF; DNA: TGCAGCGGAACAGGGGTTTCCGGGGAGCTGTTTTTT; J: TRBJ2-2; size: -; D: TRBD1; V: TRBV29-1
CDR3: CASSQGDRALGGYTF; DNA: TGTGCCAGCAGCCAAGGGGACAGGGCCTTGGGAGGCTACACCTTC; J: TRBJ1-2; size: once; D: TRBD1; V: TRBV3-1/TRBV3-2
CDR3: CATSDSATGGLKLFF; DNA: TGTGCCACCAGTGATTCCGCGACAGGGGGCCTAAAGCTGTTTTTT; J: TRBJ2-2; size: few; D: TRBD1; V: TRBV24-1
CDR3: CASSLPTGVTGELFF; DNA: TGCGCCAGCAGCTTGCCGACAGGGGTCACCGGGGAGCTGTTTTTT; J: TRBJ2-2; size: once; D: TRBD1; V: TRBV5-1
CDR3: CASSEGLRETQYF; DNA: TGTGCCAGCTCGGAGGGCCTTCGGGAGACCCAGTACTTC; J: TRBJ2-5; size: few; D: -; V: TRBV11-2
CDR3: CAISQEALNQPQHF; DNA: TGTGCCATCTCCCAGGAGGCTCTCAATCAGCCCCAGCATTTT; J: TRBJ1-5; size: -; D: -; V: TRBV10-3